This TCR beta chain came from a study of response to subunit inactivated influenza vaccine. Looked up from germline, CDR1 is DFQATT and CDR2 is SNEGSKA (reference sequence). Trimming cost V 6 bases and J 5 bases, with 16 bases left between them. The CDR3 runs to 13 residues. From the RT-PCR reads, TCRdb called clonotypes with MiXCR, one entry per CDR3 protein. The sample holds more than 450,000 distinct CDR3 sequences, approximately 12% seen once. The sample consisted of PBMCs from blood, taken on the day of vaccination. This TCR came from a man aged 45-65 years who received an inactivated influenza vaccine. This chain connects TRBV20-1 to TRBJ2-5; a possible D gene is TRBD2 (6 bases). The CDR3 nucleotides read TGCAGTGCGTCGGGGGTGGTAGCTGAGACCCAGTACTTC. The encoded protein is CSASGVVAETQYF.